This TCR beta chain originates from a study of cytomegalovirus exposure and HLA in healthy donors. Study as a whole: An analysis done earlier identified more than 90 million unique TCR beta sequences from 200 million or so T cells. Samples from HLA-typed donors yielded approximately 88 million unique TCRs in an early data release.

Points from the study as a whole: V- and J-gene trimming of TCR beta was linked (in a later analysis) to a missense DCLRE1C variant. High specificity and sensitivity for cytomegalovirus status were reported for the classifier.

V was pared by 6 bases and J by 2 bases, with 17 bases between. This CDR3 has 15 residues. The germline V gene has CDR1 SEHNR and CDR2 FQNEAQ (reference sequence). The PCR had 60 Vbeta and 13 Jbeta primers. Assay used: immunoSEQ multiplex PCR; TCRdb lists only in-frame clones, some missing. The sample consists of roughly 66,000 clones, roughly 79% of them appearing once. This clone has a handful of counts. What it binds is unknown. This receptor was taken from a man in his forties or fifties in good health and CMV-seronegative. The chain recombines TRBV7-9 with TRBJ2-7; tentatively, D is TRBD2 (6 bases). The sequencing input was PBMCs. The CDR3 is CASSVNPGVTYEQYF. The CDR3 nucleotides read TGTGCCAGCAGTGTAAACCCGGGGGTTACCTACGAGCAGTACTTC.